This is a list of T cell receptor beta chains from one sample in a study of identical twins. A single record per CDR3 protein comes from TCRdb applying MiXCR to the 5' RACE reads. The profile covers some 590,000 distinct CDR3 sequences, with 9% to 10% appearing a single time and roughly 3% taken by the ten largest. Separately, the same data were catalogued under a study of yellow fever vaccine responses in identical twins.

Sequencing was carried out using PBMCs. The receptors originated from a woman aged 18 to 35 in good health. CDR3s include the opening cysteine and the closing phenylalanine or tryptophan. D genes are given only for firm matches. Part of the rows lack a size; the others show once, few, many or a class for expanded clones.

TRBV2	TRBD2	many	TRBJ2-1	TGTGCCAGCAGGGGACTAGCGGGTGAATACAATGAGCAGTTCTTC	CASRGLAGEYNEQFF
TRBV5-1	-	-	TRBJ2-7	TGCGCCAGCAGCACGGGATACAATCCCTACGAGCAGTACTTC	CASSTGYNPYEQYF
TRBV20-1	-	-	TRBJ1-1	TGCAGTGCTAGAGTCATGAACACTGAAGCTTTCTTT	CSARVMNTEAFF
TRBV11-2	TRBD2	-	TRBJ2-1	TGTGCCAGCAGCTTTAGGGCGGGGGGGCCGAAACTACTGTTCTTC	CASSFRAGGPKLLFF
TRBV7-2	-	many	TRBJ2-3	TGTGCCAGCAGCTCCTGGGACACGGGAGATACGCAGTATTTT	CASSSWDTGDTQYF
TRBV6-6	-	-	TRBJ1-1	TGTGCCAGCAGATCGGAAATTGGGTTGGCAGCTTTCTTT	CASRSEIGLAAFF
TRBV25-1	TRBD1	many	TRBJ2-2	TGTGCCAGCAGTGGTACAACGGGACAGGGGAGGGCCGGGGAGCTGTTTTTT	CASSGTTGQGRAGELFF
TRBV11-2	-	-	TRBJ2-7	TGTGCCAGCAGCTTAGAGGGGGCTAGCGAGGGAGTGCAGTACTTC	CASSLEGASEGVQYF
TRBV3-1	TRBD1	once	TRBJ2-1	TGTGCCAGCAGCCAAAAAATTACAGGGGCTTTTGAGCAGTTCTTC	CASSQKITGAFEQFF
TRBV7-8	-	-	TRBJ2-3	TGTGCCACTAGCGAACCCCGGGGTGGGGGCGCAGATACGCAGTATTTT	CATSEPRGGGADTQYF
TRBV5-1	-	-	TRBJ2-1	TGCGCCAGCAGCTTGGCGGCGGGGTTCAATGAGCAGTTCTTC	CASSLAAGFNEQFF
TRBV24-1	-	few	TRBJ2-1	TGTGCCACCAGTGATTTGGTTGCACATGAGCAGTTCTTC	CATSDLVAHEQFF
TRBV5-1	-	-	TRBJ2-2	TGCGCCAGCAGCTTGGTGGGAGAGAACACCGGGGAGCTGTTTTTT	CASSLVGENTGELFF
TRBV4-3	TRBD1	many	TRBJ2-7	TGCGCCAGCAGCCCTCTCTTAGGGCAGGGGGCAAACGAGCAGTACTTC	CASSPLLGQGANEQYF
TRBV9	-	few	TRBJ1-1	TGTGCCAGCAGCGTAGCGGGGGATTACACTGAAGCTTTCTTT	CASSVAGDYTEAFF
TRBV4-3	TRBD1	few	TRBJ2-7	TGCGCCAGCAGCCAAGAATTTCGCGGGACAGGGATCTACGAGCAGTACTTC	CASSQEFRGTGIYEQYF
TRBV12-3/TRBV12-4	-	few	TRBJ1-1	TGTGCCAGCAGTTTTATGGGGCTGAACACTGAAGCTTTCTTT	CASSFMGLNTEAFF
TRBV6-2/TRBV6-3	-	-	TRBJ2-2	TGTGCCAGCAGTTACACCGGTCTCAACACCGGGGAGCTGTTTTTT	CASSYTGLNTGELFF